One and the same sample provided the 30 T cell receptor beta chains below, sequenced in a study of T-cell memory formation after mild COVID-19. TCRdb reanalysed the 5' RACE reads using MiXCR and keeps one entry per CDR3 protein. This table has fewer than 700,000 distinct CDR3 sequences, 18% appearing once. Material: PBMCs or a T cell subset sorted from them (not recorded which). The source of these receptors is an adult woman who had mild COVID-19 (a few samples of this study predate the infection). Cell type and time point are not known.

For the CDR3, the DNA is TGCGCCAGCAGCCCCCTTGGGGGGCGTACCGAAGAGACCCAGTACTTC. Translated: CASSPLGGRTEETQYF. The chain has TRBV5-1 and TRBJ2-5; D is perhaps TRBD1 or TRBD2 (6 bases each). The length of the CDR3 is 16 residues. V lost 4 bases to trimming and J lost 3 bases, with 19 bases between them. Germline CDR1 SGHRS, CDR2 YFSETQ. Complete variable domain (other parts from reference TRBV5-1 and TRBJ2-5): KAGVTQTPRYLIKTRGQQVTLSCSPISGHRSVSWYQQTPGQGLQFLFEYFSETQRNKGNFPGRFSGRQFSNSRSEMNVSTLELGDSALYLCASSPLGGRTEETQYFGPGTRLLVL.

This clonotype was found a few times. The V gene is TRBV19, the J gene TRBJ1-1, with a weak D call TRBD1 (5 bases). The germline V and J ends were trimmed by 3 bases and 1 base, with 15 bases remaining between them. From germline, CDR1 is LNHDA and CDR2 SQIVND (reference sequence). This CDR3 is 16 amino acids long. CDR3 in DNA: TGTGCCAGTAGTATTGGGTCCGGGACGGCGAACACTGAAGCTTTCTTT. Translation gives CASSIGSGTANTEAFF.

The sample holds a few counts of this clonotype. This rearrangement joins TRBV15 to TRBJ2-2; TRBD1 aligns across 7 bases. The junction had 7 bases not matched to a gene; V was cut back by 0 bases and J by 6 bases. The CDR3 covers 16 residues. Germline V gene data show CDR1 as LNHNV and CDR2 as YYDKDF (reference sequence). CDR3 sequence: CATSRDWRQGPGELFF. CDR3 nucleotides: TGTGCCACCAGCAGAGATTGGCGACAGGGCCCCGGGGAGCTGTTTTTT.

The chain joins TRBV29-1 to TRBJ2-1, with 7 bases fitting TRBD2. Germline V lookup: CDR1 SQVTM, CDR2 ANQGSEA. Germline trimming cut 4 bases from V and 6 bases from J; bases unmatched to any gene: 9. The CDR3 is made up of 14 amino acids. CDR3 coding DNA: TGCAGCGTTGCCTCACCGGGACTACCCAATGAGCAGTTCTTC. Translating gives CSVASPGLPNEQFF.

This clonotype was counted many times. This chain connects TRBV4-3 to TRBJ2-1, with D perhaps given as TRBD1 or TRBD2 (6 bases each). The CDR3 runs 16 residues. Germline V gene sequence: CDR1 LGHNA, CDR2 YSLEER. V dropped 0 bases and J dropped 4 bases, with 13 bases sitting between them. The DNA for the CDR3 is TGCGCCAGCAGCCAAGAATTGACTAGGGGGTACAATGAGCAGTTCTTC. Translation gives CASSQELTRGYNEQFF.

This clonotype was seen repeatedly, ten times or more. The CDR3 is CASSLAGQGSYGYTF. The CDR3 DNA reads TGCGCCAGCAGCTTGGCGGGACAGGGGAGCTATGGCTACACCTTC. The chain carries TRBV5-1 and TRBJ1-2; TRBD1 aligns across 10 bases. This CDR3 is 15 amino acids long. CDR1 and CDR2 (germline): SGHRS, YFSETQ. Trimming at V came to 0 bases and at J to 4 bases, leaving 3 bases not matched to a gene.

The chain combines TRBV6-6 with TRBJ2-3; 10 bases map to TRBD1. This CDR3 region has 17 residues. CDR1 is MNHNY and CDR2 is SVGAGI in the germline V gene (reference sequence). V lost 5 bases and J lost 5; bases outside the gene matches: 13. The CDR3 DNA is TGTGCCAGCAGTCGCTCACACCCCGGACAGGGGGAAGATACGCAGTATTTT. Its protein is CASSRSHPGQGEDTQYF.

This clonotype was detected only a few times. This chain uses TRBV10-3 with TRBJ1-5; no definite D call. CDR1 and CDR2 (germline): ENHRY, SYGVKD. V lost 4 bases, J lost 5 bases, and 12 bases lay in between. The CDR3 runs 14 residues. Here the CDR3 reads CAISALGSDQPQHF. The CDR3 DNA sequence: TGTGCCATCAGTGCCCTTGGGTCCGATCAGCCCCAGCATTTT.

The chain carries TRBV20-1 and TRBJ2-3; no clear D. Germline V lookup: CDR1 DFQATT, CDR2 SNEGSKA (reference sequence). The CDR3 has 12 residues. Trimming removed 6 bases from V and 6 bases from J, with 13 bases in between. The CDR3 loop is CSATGPADTQYF. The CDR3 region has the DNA TGCAGTGCCACCGGACCGGCGGATACGCAGTATTTT.

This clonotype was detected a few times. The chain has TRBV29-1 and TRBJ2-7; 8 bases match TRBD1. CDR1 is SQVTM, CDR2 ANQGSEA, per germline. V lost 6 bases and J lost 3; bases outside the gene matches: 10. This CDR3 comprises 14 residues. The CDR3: CSVGGQDILYEQYF. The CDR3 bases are TGCAGCGTGGGGGGACAGGACATCCTCTACGAGCAGTACTTC.

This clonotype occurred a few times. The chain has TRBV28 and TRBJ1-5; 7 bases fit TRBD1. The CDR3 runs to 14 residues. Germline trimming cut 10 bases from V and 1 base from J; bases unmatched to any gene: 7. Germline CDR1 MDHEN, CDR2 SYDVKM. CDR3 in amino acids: CAIRTGPSNQPQHF. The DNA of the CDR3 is TGTGCCATCAGGACAGGACCAAGCAATCAGCCCCAGCATTTT.

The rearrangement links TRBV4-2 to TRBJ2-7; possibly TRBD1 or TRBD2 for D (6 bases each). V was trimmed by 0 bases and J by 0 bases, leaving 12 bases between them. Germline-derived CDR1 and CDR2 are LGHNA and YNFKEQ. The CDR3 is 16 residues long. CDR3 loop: CASSQEEGTSSYEQYF. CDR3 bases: TGTGCCAGCAGCCAAGAGGAGGGGACAAGCTCCTACGAGCAGTACTTC.

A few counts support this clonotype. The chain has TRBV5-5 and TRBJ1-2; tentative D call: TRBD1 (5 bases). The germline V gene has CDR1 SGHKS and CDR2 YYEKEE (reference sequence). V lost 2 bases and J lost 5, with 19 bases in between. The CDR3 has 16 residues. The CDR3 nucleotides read TGTGCCAGCAGCTTATTCTCCCTCAGGGTGGGTTATGGCTACACCTTC. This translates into CASSLFSLRVGYGYTF.

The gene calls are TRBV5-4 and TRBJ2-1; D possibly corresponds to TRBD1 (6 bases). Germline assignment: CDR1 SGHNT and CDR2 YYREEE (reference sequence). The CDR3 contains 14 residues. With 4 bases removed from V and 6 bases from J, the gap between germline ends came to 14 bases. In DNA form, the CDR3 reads TGTGCCAGCAGCGAAAGTACAGGGAGCAATGAGCAGTTCTTC. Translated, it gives CASSESTGSNEQFF.

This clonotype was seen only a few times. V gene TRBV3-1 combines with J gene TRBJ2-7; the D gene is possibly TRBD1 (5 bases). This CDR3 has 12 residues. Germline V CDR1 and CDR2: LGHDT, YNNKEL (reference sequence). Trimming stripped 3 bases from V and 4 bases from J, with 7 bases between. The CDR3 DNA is TGTGCCAGCAGCCAGCGGACATACGAGCAGTACTTC. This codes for CASSQRTYEQYF.

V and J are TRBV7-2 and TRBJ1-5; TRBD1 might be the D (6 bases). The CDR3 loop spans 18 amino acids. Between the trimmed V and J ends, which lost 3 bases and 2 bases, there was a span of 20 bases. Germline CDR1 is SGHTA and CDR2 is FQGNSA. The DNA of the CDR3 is TGTGCCAGCAGCTTTCCATCCGGCGGTTACAGGGGCAATCAGCCCCAGCATTTT. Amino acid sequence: CASSFPSGGYRGNQPQHF.

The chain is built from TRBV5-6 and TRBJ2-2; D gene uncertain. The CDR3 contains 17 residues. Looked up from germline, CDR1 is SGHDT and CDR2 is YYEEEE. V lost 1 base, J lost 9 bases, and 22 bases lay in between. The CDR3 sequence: CASSLLLRPHLRRELFF. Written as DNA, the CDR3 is TGTGCCAGCAGCTTGTTACTTCGGCCCCATTTGCGGAGGGAGCTGTTTTTT. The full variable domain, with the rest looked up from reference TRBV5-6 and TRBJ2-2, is DAGVTQSPTHLIKTRGQQVTLRCSPKSGHDTVSWYQQALGQGPQFIFQYYEEEERQRGNFPDRFSGHQFPNYSSELNVNALLLGDSALYLCASSLLLRPHLRRELFFGEGSRLTVL.

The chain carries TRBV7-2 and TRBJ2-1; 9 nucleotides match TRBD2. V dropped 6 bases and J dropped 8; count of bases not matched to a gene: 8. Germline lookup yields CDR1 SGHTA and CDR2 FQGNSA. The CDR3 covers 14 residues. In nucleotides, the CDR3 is TGTGCCAGCAGTCTGAGCGGGAGGATCGATGAGCAGTTCTTC. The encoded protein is CASSLSGRIDEQFF.

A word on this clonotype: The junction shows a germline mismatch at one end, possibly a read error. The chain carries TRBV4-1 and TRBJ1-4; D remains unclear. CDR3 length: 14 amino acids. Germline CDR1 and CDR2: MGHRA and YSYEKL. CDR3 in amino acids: CASSQQTTNEKLFF. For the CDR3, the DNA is TGCGCCAGCAGCCAACAAACAACCAATGAAAAACTGTTTTTT.

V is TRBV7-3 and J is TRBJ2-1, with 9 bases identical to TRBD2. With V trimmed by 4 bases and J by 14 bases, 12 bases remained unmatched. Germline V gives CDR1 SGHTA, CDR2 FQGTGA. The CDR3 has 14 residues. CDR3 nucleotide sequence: TGTGCCAGCAGCTCCCTCGGCGGGGGGGCCGGTAAGTTCTTC. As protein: CASSSLGGGAGKFF. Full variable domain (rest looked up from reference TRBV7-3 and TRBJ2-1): GAGVSQTPSNKVTEKGKYVELRCDPISGHTALYWYRQSLGQGPEFLIYFQGTGAADDSGLPNDRFFAVRPEGSVSTLKIQRTERGDSAVYLCASSSLGGGAGKFFGPGTRLTVL.

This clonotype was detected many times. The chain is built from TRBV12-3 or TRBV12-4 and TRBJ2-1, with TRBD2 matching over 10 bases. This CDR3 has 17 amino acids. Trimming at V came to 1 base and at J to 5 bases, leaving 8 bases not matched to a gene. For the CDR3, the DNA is TGTGCCAGCAGTTTAGAGTCTAGCGGGAGTGGCAACAATGAGCAGTTCTTC. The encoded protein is CASSLESSGSGNNEQFF.

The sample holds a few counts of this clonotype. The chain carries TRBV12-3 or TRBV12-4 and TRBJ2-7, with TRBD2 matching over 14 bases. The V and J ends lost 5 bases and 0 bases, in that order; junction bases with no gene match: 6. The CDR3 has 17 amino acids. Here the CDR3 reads CASSPGTSGGLSYEQYF. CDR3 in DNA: TGTGCCAGCAGTCCCGGGACTAGCGGGGGCCTCTCCTACGAGCAGTACTTC.

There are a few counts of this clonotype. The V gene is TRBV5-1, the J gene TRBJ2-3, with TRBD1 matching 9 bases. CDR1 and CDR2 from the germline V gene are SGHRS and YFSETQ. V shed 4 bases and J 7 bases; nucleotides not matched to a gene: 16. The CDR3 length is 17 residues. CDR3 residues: CASSMDLRDRDVYTQYF. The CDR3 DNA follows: TGCGCCAGCAGCATGGACTTACGGGACAGGGATGTGTATACGCAGTATTTT.

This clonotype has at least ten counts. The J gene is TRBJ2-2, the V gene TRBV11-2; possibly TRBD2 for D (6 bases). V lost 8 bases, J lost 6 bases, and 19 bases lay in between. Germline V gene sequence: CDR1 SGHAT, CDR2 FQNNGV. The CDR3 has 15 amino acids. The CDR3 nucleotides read TGTGCCAGCTTTATGGGCGGGGCGTCCGCCGGGGAGCTGTTTTTT. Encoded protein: CASFMGGASAGELFF.

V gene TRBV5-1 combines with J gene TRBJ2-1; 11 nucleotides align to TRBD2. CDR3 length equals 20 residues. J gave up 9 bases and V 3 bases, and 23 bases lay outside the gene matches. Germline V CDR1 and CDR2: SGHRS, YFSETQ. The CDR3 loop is CASSWGDSISIAGGSGEQFF. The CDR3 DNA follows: TGCGCCAGCAGCTGGGGGGACAGTATATCCATAGCGGGAGGGTCCGGTGAGCAGTTCTTC.

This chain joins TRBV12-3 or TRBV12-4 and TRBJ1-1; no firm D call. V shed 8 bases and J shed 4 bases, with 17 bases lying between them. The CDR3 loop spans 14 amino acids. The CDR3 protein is CASRVSGLGTEAFF. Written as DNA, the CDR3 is TGTGCCAGCCGTGTCTCGGGGTTAGGCACTGAAGCTTTCTTT.

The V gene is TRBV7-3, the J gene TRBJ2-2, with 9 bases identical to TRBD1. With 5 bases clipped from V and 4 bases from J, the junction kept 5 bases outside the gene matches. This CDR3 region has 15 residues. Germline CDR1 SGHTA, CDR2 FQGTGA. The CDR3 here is CASSLGTGPTGELFF. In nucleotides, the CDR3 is TGTGCCAGCAGCCTCGGGACAGGGCCCACCGGGGAGCTGTTTTTT.

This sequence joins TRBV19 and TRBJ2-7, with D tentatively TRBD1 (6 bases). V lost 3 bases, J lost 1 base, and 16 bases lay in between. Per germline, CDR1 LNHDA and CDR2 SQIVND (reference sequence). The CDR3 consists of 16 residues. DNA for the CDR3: TGTGCCAGTAGTATGTTGGGGATGACAGGATCCTACGAGCAGTACTTC. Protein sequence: CASSMLGMTGSYEQYF.

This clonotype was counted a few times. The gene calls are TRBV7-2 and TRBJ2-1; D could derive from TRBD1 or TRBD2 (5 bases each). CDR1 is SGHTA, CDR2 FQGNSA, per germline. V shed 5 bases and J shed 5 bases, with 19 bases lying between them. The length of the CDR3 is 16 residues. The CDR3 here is CASSRLGARANNEQFF. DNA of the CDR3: TGTGCCAGCAGCAGACTCGGGGCTAGGGCGAACAATGAGCAGTTCTTC.

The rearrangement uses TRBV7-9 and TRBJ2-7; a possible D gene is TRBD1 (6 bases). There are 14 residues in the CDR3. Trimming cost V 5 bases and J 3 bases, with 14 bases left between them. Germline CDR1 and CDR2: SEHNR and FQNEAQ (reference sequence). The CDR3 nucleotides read TGTGCCAGCAGCACCCCAGGGGCGTACTACGAGCAGTACTTC. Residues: CASSTPGAYYEQYF.